These 13 T cell receptor beta chains share one sample of origin, sequenced in a study of cytomegalovirus exposure and HLA in healthy donors. With 60 Vbeta and 13 Jbeta primers, the PCR was carried out. Assay: immunoSEQ multiplex PCR; the TCRdb copy retains only in-frame clones and omits some. The data show about 140,000 clones, around 59% seen once. Sequenced: PBMCs. Receptors were obtained from a male donor in good health and CMV-seronegative.

The chain employs TRBV2 and TRBJ2-6; no reliable D call. The CDR3 length is 14 residues. V dropped 3 bases and J dropped 1 base, with 4 bases sitting between them. The germline V gene encodes CDR1 SNHLY and CDR2 FYNNEI. CDR3 DNA sequence: TGTGCCAGCAGTGACCCATCTGGGGCCAACGTCCTGACTTTC. It encodes CASSDPSGANVLTF.

This clone showed up just once. The chain links TRBV11-2 to TRBJ1-4; the match to TRBD1 covers 8 bases. V shed 2 bases, J shed 7 bases, and the junction held 3 bases outside the gene matches. In germline, CDR1 is SGHAT, CDR2 FQNNGV. The CDR3 totals 14 residues. CDR3 in amino acids: CASSLRTGTEKLFF. The CDR3 nucleotides are TGTGCCAGCAGCTTACGGACAGGGACTGAAAAACTGTTTTTT.

The V and J genes are TRBV18 and TRBJ1-1; 8 bases fit TRBD1. Unmatched junction bases numbered 6, after V lost 3 bases and J lost 3 bases. Germline V gene sequence: CDR1 KGHSH, CDR2 LQKENI. The CDR3 is 15 amino acids. CDR3 bases: TGTGCCAGCTCACCCGAGACAGGGGAGCACACTGAAGCTTTCTTT. Translating it yields CASSPETGEHTEAFF.

The chain uses TRBV6-5 and TRBJ2-1; TRBD1 might be the D (6 bases). CDR1 MNHEY and CDR2 SVGAGI come from the germline V gene. V lost 6 bases, J lost 8 bases, and 14 bases lay in between. This CDR3 has 13 residues. The CDR3 DNA reads TGTGCCAGCAGACGAACAGGGAACGATGAGCAGTTCTTC. Its protein is CASRRTGNDEQFF.

Worth noting for this clone: This may stem from a read error, because a much larger clone lies one nucleotide away. The chain combines TRBV15 with TRBJ1-4; the D is unclear. This CDR3 has 13 residues. The V gene's germline CDR1 is LNHNV and CDR2 YYDKDF (reference sequence). CDR3 residues: CATSRGGRPERLF. DNA for the CDR3: TGTGCCACCAGCAGAGGTGGGAGACCCGAGCGGCTTTTT.

The chain has TRBV7-6 and TRBJ2-5, with 12 positions matching TRBD2. V lost 5 bases and J lost 1; bases outside the gene matches: 11. Per the germline V gene, CDR1 is SGHVS and CDR2 is FNYEAQ. This CDR3 region has 18 residues. The CDR3 nucleotides are TGTGCCAGCAGCGCCTCTAGCGGGGGGGCTAGATTCCAAGAGACCCAGTACTTC. This encodes CASSASSGGARFQETQYF.

This clone was seen more than once but under ten times. The chain joins TRBV21-1 to TRBJ2-1; the table assigns TRBD2, which was not confirmed against the DNA. TRBV21-1 corresponds to a pseudogene. The CDR3 runs 15 residues. For the CDR3, the DNA is TGTGCCAGCAGCCGCTCGGGGGAAAGATACAATGAGCAGTTCTTC. It is translated as CASSRSGERYNEQFF.

The rearrangement uses TRBV5-1 and TRBJ2-7; weak D call: TRBD1 (7 bases). This CDR3 comprises 16 residues. Trimming left V 5 bases short and J 3 bases short, with 21 bases between. Germline CDR1 is SGHRS and CDR2 is YFSETQ. The CDR3: CASRSGGSIGYYEQYF. The CDR3 DNA follows: TGCGCCAGCAGGTCAGGGGGGTCGATAGGGTACTACGAGCAGTACTTC.

The rearrangement joins TRBV10-3 to TRBJ1-2; no reliable D call. The CDR3 length is 15 residues. V gave up 3 bases and J gave up 0 bases, with 11 bases separating them. Germline CDR1 is ENHRY and CDR2 is SYGVKD. CDR3 sequence reads: CAISDNGIPNYGYTF. In DNA, the CDR3 is TGTGCCATCAGTGATAACGGTATTCCTAACTATGGCTACACCTTC.

The gene calls are TRBV5-1 and TRBJ1-4; D call uncertain. The germline V and J ends were trimmed by 6 bases and 5 bases, with 17 bases remaining between them. Per germline, CDR1 SGHRS and CDR2 YFSETQ. The CDR3 totals 15 residues. For the CDR3, the DNA is TGCGCCAGCACCCCGGACGGGAGGGCGAATGAAAAACTGTTTTTT. Protein product: CASTPDGRANEKLFF.

The V gene is TRBV7-2, the J gene TRBJ2-1; the D gene is possibly TRBD2 (5 bases). The CDR3 is made up of 16 amino acids. V lost 3 bases and J lost 0, with 12 bases in between. Germline V gene data show CDR1 as SGHTA and CDR2 as FQGNSA. Written as DNA, the CDR3 is TGTGCCAGCAGCTTCGTCCTGGGGAGCTCCTACAATGAGCAGTTCTTC. This sequence encodes CASSFVLGSSYNEQFF.

The V gene is TRBV30, the J gene TRBJ2-5; 11 positions match TRBD1. The J segment lost 5 bases and the V segment lost 4 bases, leaving 9 bases of the junction unmatched. The germline V gene encodes CDR1 GTSNPN and CDR2 SVGIG (reference sequence). The CDR3 consists of 15 residues. The CDR3 sequence: CAWTRGQGAHETQYF. The CDR3 DNA reads TGTGCCTGGACCCGCGGACAGGGGGCCCACGAGACCCAGTACTTC.

In its sample, this clone was seen a few times. The CDR3 DNA follows: TGTGCCAGCAGCCCAATCGGGGGAGTCACCGGGGAGCTGTTTTTT. This sequence encodes CASSPIGGVTGELFF. The chain is built from TRBV6-4 and TRBJ2-2, with D possibly TRBD2 on 6 matching bases. The V end lost 6 bases, the J end lost 4 bases, and 15 bases lay between the germline ends. The V gene's germline CDR1 is MRHNA and CDR2 SNTAGT. CDR3 length equals 15 residues.